The clone carrying this TCR beta chain was counted only a few times. Until they underwent thyroid surgery, no patient had received any treatment. This record comes from a study of metastatic and nonmetastatic thyroid tumors. Study as a whole: Repertoires from malignant and benign thyroid patients were compared across blood and tumor or nodule tissue.

TCRdb re-processed the PCR reads through MiXCR. The sample has about 23,000 clones, roughly 25% seen once. Trimming cost V 3 bases and J 9 bases, with 15 bases left between them. The CDR3 consists of 15 residues. Germline CDR1 reads MDHEN; CDR2 reads SYDVKM. The J gene is TRBJ1-6, the V gene TRBV28, with D possibly TRBD1 on 5 matching bases. The sequence derives from a male donor with papillary thyroid cancer or a benign thyroid nodule (not recorded which). Some clones in this sample may be carry-over from other donors' samples. The sample consisted of tumor tissue. The chain's CDR3 is CASSLVTSGGSPLHF. DNA of the CDR3: TGTGCCAGCAGTTTGGTGACATCGGGGGGTTCACCCCTCCACTTT. The full variable domain, in which reference TRBV28 and TRBJ1-6 provide the parts outside the CDR3, is DVKVTQSSRYLVKRTGEKVFLECVQDMDHENMFWYRQDPGLGLRLIYFSYDVKMKEKGDIPEGYSVSREKKERFSLILESASTNQTSMYLCASSLVTSGGSPLHFGNGTRLTVT.